The present TCR beta chain was sequenced within a study of T cells after yellow fever vaccination. One entry per CDR3 protein, called by TCRdb with MiXCR from the 5' RACE reads. The repertoire holds around 330,000 distinct CDR3 sequences, with roughly 3.5% as singletons. This clonotype was picked up many times. CDR1 and CDR2 from the germline V gene are SGHVS and FQNEAQ. Trimming stripped 5 bases from V and 0 bases from J, with 17 bases between. This CDR3 spans 17 amino acids. The sequenced sample was PBMCs, obtained on the day of the yellow fever booster vaccination. The sequence derives from a man younger than 35 who received the YFV17D yellow fever vaccine. V gene TRBV7-8 combines with J gene TRBJ1-5; D is uncertain. The CDR3 nucleotides read TGTGCCAGCAGCATAATCGGAGGTCGATATAGCAATCAGCCCCAGCATTTT. This gives the protein CASSIIGGRYSNQPQHF.